These 22 T cell receptor beta chains originate from one sample sequenced in a study of cytomegalovirus exposure and HLA in healthy donors. Assay used: immunoSEQ multiplex PCR; TCRdb lists only in-frame clones, some missing. Of approximately 300,000 clones listed, around 86% are singletons. Sequencing used PBMCs. The receptors shown here come from a woman between 18 and 30 years old in good health and CMV-seronegative.

The chain links TRBV27 to TRBJ1-4; 8 nucleotides align to TRBD1. V lost 3 bases, J lost 2 bases, and 2 bases stayed unmatched. The CDR3 consists of 15 residues. Germline assignment: CDR1 MNHEY and CDR2 SMNVEV (reference sequence). The CDR3 DNA follows: TGTGCCAGCAGTTTGCAGGGGGCGACTAATGAAAAACTGTTTTTT. Its protein is CASSLQGATNEKLFF.

J is TRBJ2-6 and V is TRBV5-1; a weak D match, TRBD2 (6 bases). Germline-derived CDR1 and CDR2 are SGHRS and YFSETQ. The CDR3 contains 16 residues. Trimming took 5 bases from V and 4 from J, leaving 16 bases between them. CDR3 in DNA: TGCGCCAGCAGTAGTGGGACTTACGCCGGGGCCAACGTCCTGACTTTC. It codes for CASSSGTYAGANVLTF.

The V call is TRBV19, the J call TRBJ1-5; 7 nucleotides match TRBD1. Germline V lookup: CDR1 LNHDA, CDR2 SQIVND (reference sequence). This CDR3 is built from 13 residues. The trim removed 9 bases at V and 0 bases at J, leaving 2 bases unmatched. This CDR3 is CASGQDSNQPQHF. CDR3 DNA sequence: TGTGCCAGCGGACAGGATAGCAATCAGCCCCAGCATTTT.

This clone has only one observation. The rearrangement links TRBV7-3 to TRBJ1-1; TRBD1 matches 7 bases. Trimming removed 5 bases from V and 5 bases from J; junction bases left unmatched: 5. The CDR3 is 13 amino acids. Germline V gene sequence: CDR1 SGHTA, CDR2 FQGTGA. As DNA, the CDR3 is TGTGCCAGCAGCCTCGACAGGGAAACTGAAGCTTTCTTT. Translating gives CASSLDRETEAFF.

This clone was seen a single time. The chain joins TRBV6-5 to TRBJ2-1, with 8 nucleotides matching TRBD2. Germline V gene sequence: CDR1 MNHEY, CDR2 SVGAGI. The CDR3 spans 16 residues. The junction had 11 bases not matched to a gene; V was cut back by 4 bases and J by 6 bases. In nucleotides, the CDR3 is TGTGCCAGCAGTTCAGACTCGGGACTAGGGACCAATGAGCAGTTCTTC. This sequence encodes CASSSDSGLGTNEQFF.

This chain uses TRBV13 with TRBJ2-2; 7 nucleotides line up with TRBD1. Germline V gives CDR1 PRHDT, CDR2 FYEKMQ (reference sequence). The trim removed 7 bases at V and 5 bases at J, leaving 10 bases unmatched. The CDR3 is 15 amino acids. DNA of the CDR3: TGTGCCAGCACCCCCCGGGACAGAGATACCGGGGAGCTGTTTTTT. Protein sequence: CASTPRDRDTGELFF.

The chain uses TRBV7-8 and TRBJ2-1; a weak D match, TRBD2 (6 bases). Deletions cut 5 bases from V and 0 bases from J, with 17 bases between. This CDR3 spans 17 amino acids. Germline CDR1 reads SGHVS; CDR2 reads FQNEAQ. Here the CDR3 reads CASSRDSTLPSYNEQFF. DNA of the CDR3: TGTGCCAGCAGCCGGGACTCGACCCTACCCTCCTACAATGAGCAGTTCTTC.

The chain is built from TRBV15 and TRBJ2-2; perhaps TRBD1 as D (5 bases). CDR1 LNHNV and CDR2 YYDKDF come from the germline V gene (reference sequence). CDR3 length equals 15 residues. Trimming left V 1 base short and J 2 bases short, with 8 bases between. The CDR3 spells CATSRGRENTGELFF. The DNA for the CDR3 is TGTGCCACCAGCAGAGGCAGGGAAAACACCGGGGAGCTGTTTTTT.

The rearrangement uses TRBV30 and TRBJ1-2, with a weak D call TRBD1 (5 bases). The CDR3 covers 16 residues. From germline, CDR1 is GTSNPN and CDR2 SVGIG (reference sequence). V gave up 5 bases and J gave up 4 bases, with 23 bases separating them. The CDR3 nucleotides are TGTGCCTGGCAGGGAACCCACGCGGGTAGCGGCTATGGCTACACCTTC. Residues: CAWQGTHAGSGYGYTF.

The chain employs TRBV29-1 and TRBJ2-1; TRBD2 matches at 11 bases. V shed 5 bases and J 3 bases; nucleotides not matched to a gene: 3. This CDR3 has 14 residues. Germline V lookup: CDR1 SQVTM, CDR2 ANQGSEA. The CDR3 reads CSVTGLAGYNEQFF. In DNA, the CDR3 is TGCAGCGTTACCGGACTAGCGGGCTACAATGAGCAGTTCTTC.

The chain combines TRBV9 with TRBJ2-7; 8 nucleotides line up with TRBD2. This CDR3 region has 14 residues. The V segment lost 4 bases and the J segment 3 bases; nucleotides outside the gene matches: 6. Germline CDR1 is SGDLS and CDR2 is YYNGEE. The CDR3 spells CASSRGLVIYEQYF. DNA for the CDR3: TGTGCCAGCAGCCGGGGACTAGTCATCTACGAGCAGTACTTC.

This chain joins TRBV13 and TRBJ2-7; a weak D match, TRBD2 (6 bases). The CDR3 loop spans 14 amino acids. Trimming shortened V by 2 bases and J by 3 bases, and 11 bases separated the two germline ends. Germline V gene sequence: CDR1 PRHDT, CDR2 FYEKMQ (reference sequence). In DNA form, the CDR3 reads TGTGCCAGCAGCTTAAGGGACTGGCACTACGAGCAGTACTTC. It translates to CASSLRDWHYEQYF. Full variable domain (rest looked up from reference TRBV13 and TRBJ2-7): AAGVIQSPRHLIKEKRETATLKCYPIPRHDTVYWYQQGPGQDPQFLISFYEKMQSDKGSIPDRFSAQQFSDYHSELNMSSLELGDSALYFCASSLRDWHYEQYFGPGTRLTVT.

The chain uses TRBV2 and TRBJ2-5; 11 positions agree with TRBD2. V shed 7 bases, J shed 5 bases, and the junction held 9 bases outside the gene matches. The CDR3 sequence is 15 residues long. From germline, CDR1 is SNHLY and CDR2 FYNNEI. The CDR3 sequence: CASKVLAGGGETQYF. The DNA for the CDR3 is TGTGCCAGCAAGGTTTTAGCGGGAGGGGGCGAGACCCAGTACTTC.

The chain couples TRBV7-2 to TRBJ2-7; 10 bases match TRBD1. With 1 base clipped from V and 7 bases from J, the junction kept 7 bases outside the gene matches. Per the germline V gene, CDR1 is SGHTA and CDR2 is FQGNSA. The CDR3 is 15 amino acids. In DNA form, the CDR3 reads TGTGCCAGCAGCTTAGTGGGAGGGACAGGGGATGAGCAGTACTTC. The encoded protein is CASSLVGGTGDEQYF. Together with reference TRBV7-2 and TRBJ2-7, the CDR3 gives the full variable domain: GAGVSQSPSNKVTEKGKDVELRCDPISGHTALYWYRQSLGQGLEFLIYFQGNSAPDKSGLPSDRFSAERTGGSVSTLTIQRTQQEDSAVYLCASSLVGGTGDEQYFGPGTRLTVT.

The chain carries TRBV5-6 and TRBJ2-7; 9 bases map to TRBD2. Germline CDR1 SGHDT, CDR2 YYEEEE. With V trimmed by 7 bases and J by 3 bases, 14 bases remained unmatched. The CDR3 is 16 residues long. The CDR3 sequence: CASGSTSGARGYEQYF. DNA for the CDR3: TGTGCCAGCGGGTCGACTAGCGGAGCTAGGGGCTACGAGCAGTACTTC.

This chain links TRBV6-1 with TRBJ2-7; D might be TRBD2 (6 bases). The length of the CDR3 is 13 residues. CDR1 and CDR2 from the germline V gene are MNHNS and SASEGT. The V and J ends lost 6 bases and 5 bases respectively, with 14 bases between them. CDR3 in amino acids: CASSRDSGNEQYF. CDR3 DNA: TGTGCCAGCAGCCGGGACTCCGGCAACGAGCAGTACTTC.

CDR3 in DNA: TGTGCCAGTAGTGGGGACAGCACCTACGAGCAGTACTTC. Protein product: CASSGDSTYEQYF. V gene TRBV19 combines with J gene TRBJ2-7; TRBD1 matches 7 bases. The CDR3 spans 13 residues. J lost 2 bases, V lost 5 bases, and 3 bases had no gene match. Germline CDR1 reads LNHDA; CDR2 reads SQIVND (reference sequence).

The chain couples TRBV7-9 to TRBJ2-3; 13 bases map to TRBD2. This CDR3 comprises 17 residues. Looked up from germline, CDR1 is SEHNR and CDR2 is FQNEAQ (reference sequence). V trimming: 1 base; J trimming: 3 bases; junction bases outside the gene matches: 4. The CDR3 bases are TGTGCCAGCAGCTTAGGCCGACTAGCGGGAGGAACAGATACGCAGTATTTT. This sequence encodes CASSLGRLAGGTDTQYF.

The chain recombines TRBV6-6 with TRBJ2-7, with TRBD1 matching 8 bases. With 6 bases clipped from V and 6 bases from J, the junction kept 13 bases outside the gene matches. The CDR3 runs 15 residues. Germline CDR1 is MNHNY and CDR2 is SVGAGI (reference sequence). DNA for the CDR3: TGTGCCAGCAGGTCATCAGGGGGCTTTGGAGGCGAGCAGTACTTC. The encoded protein is CASRSSGGFGGEQYF.

The chain has TRBV7-7 and TRBJ2-5, with D tentatively TRBD1 (8 bases). CDR1 and CDR2 (germline): SSHAT, FNYEAQ (reference sequence). V lost 5 bases and J lost 4, with 17 bases in between. This CDR3 has 15 amino acids. CDR3 in amino acids: CASSPQQGEGETQYF. The CDR3 region has the DNA TGTGCCAGCAGCCCCCAACAGGGGGAGGGAGAGACCCAGTACTTC.

The chain employs TRBV6-6 and TRBJ2-7; no firm D call. V gave up 7 bases and J gave up 5 bases, with 18 bases separating them. CDR1 and CDR2 from the germline V gene are MNHNY and SVGAGI (reference sequence). The CDR3 loop spans 14 amino acids. CDR3 coding DNA: TGTGCCAGCACACCCCCATTAGAGAGCGACGAGCAGTACTTC. Its translation is CASTPPLESDEQYF.

This clone appeared a single time. This chain joins TRBV6-5 and TRBJ2-5, with 9 bases fitting TRBD1. This CDR3 is 15 amino acids long. After removal of 4 bases from V and 5 bases from J, the junction contained 8 bases not matched to a gene. Germline CDR1 and CDR2: MNHEY and SVGAGI. The CDR3 is CASSSPGQGVETQYF. The CDR3 nucleotides are TGTGCCAGCAGTTCTCCGGGACAGGGAGTGGAGACCCAGTACTTC.